This T cell receptor (beta chain) was sequenced for a study of graft-versus-host responses after intestinal transplantation (dated by TCRdb to 2020 to 2023). With respect to the entire study: The transplants that recipients received were multivisceral, liver-intestinal, or isolated intestinal. After intestinal transplantation, graft-versus-host and host-versus-graft alloreactive T cell clones in the graft, circulation and bone marrow were tracked using bulk TCR-beta CDR3 sequencing. The cohort enrolled under 30 intestinal transplant recipients, one of whom was a retransplant, and a few patients without pretransplant specimens were excluded. Alloreactive clones were identified by sequencing pre-transplant mixed lymphocyte reaction products and comparing these products with unstimulated pre-transplant donor and recipient T cells. A peak of at least 4% donor T cells among recipient peripheral blood mononuclear cells was the definition used for donor T cell macrochimerism. Rather than being sequenced by the commercial service, samples from a few later patients were sequenced in-house on an Illumina MiSeq and processed with MiXCR. All recipients received anti-thymocyte globulin induction followed by maintenance tacrolimus and steroids for 3 to 4 years. Results the study describes overall, beyond this receptor: High GvH to HvG T cell clonal ratios were observed in the allografts of patients with donor T cell macrochimerism. Early after transplant, peak levels of circulating GvH clones were found to be associated with declines in HvG clones. GvH clones were detected in recipient bone marrow, and some appeared earlier in ileal mucosa or blood, consistent with an intestinal mucosal origin. The conclusions were limited by the relatively low number and heterogeneity of the intestinal transplant patients.

This clone came up a few times. No quality values exist for individual bases; no much larger clone is one base distant. The CDR3 numbers 13 residues from cysteine through phenylalanine. Only CDR3 DNA is held: 39 bases, read in frame from base 1. The germline V gene encodes CDR1 SGHTA and CDR2 FQGNSA. The junction carries 5 bases between V and J, which are trimmed by 1 base and 4 bases respectively. The library was made by the immunoSEQ multiplex PCR assay. For most patients, genomic DNA was isolated with the Qiagen DNeasy Blood and Tissue Kit and sent frozen to Adaptive Biotechnologies for TCR sequencing. For most patients, high-throughput TCR-beta CDR3 sequencing of genomic DNA was performed by Adaptive Biotechnologies. Processing in the source paper ran as follows. TCR sequencing data were retrieved from Adaptive's ImmunoSEQ software for roughly 20 patients, whereas a few other patients were processed with MiXCR and VDJtools. To correct CD4 versus CD8 sorting errors, any sequence found in both subsets at a frequency ratio below 5:1 was removed. CDR3 nucleotide sequences shared between donor and recipient were removed because their origin could not be assigned. Alloreactive clones required at least 2-fold expansion over unstimulated cells and minimum CFSE-low frequency of 0.002% (template counts) or 0.001% (read counts). Clones were considered mappable if detected in sequenced pre-transplant spleen, lymph node, or MLR CFSE-low populations of the donor or recipient. The cumulative frequency of alloreactive clones was calculated as a percentage of all sequences, weighted by copy number. Here the immuneACCESS table is served through TCRdb, limited to in-frame sequences with V and J called. Missing clones are a known gap in these copies; in checked studies unresolved V genes cover under half, and the rest lacks a known reason. The V and J calls and clone size come from that table; D and trimming were worked out from the DNA. Present in this sample are around 4,000 clones, 20% to 25% of which were seen just once. The top ten clonotypes cover around 5.9% of the sample.

The sample's time point, from its label and the paper: cells obtained before transplantation from donor or recipient. In the mixed lymphocyte reactions, about 200,000 CFSE-labeled pre-transplant responders were plated with about 200,000 irradiated violet-dye-labeled stimulators and cultured for 6 days. After the mixed lymphocyte reaction, proliferating CD3+CD4+CFSE-low and CD3+CD8+CFSE-low responder cells were FACS-sorted on a BD Influx sorter. The specimen was alloreactive CD4+ T cells from a mixed lymphocyte reaction culture, collected before transplantation. The cell subset or site label, as the study defines it: CFSE-low proliferating T cells sorted from roughly 6-day pre-transplant mixed lymphocyte reaction (GvH or HvG direction). This clonotype was sampled from a human patient who was an organ donor for intestinal transplantation. The chain is assembled from TRBV7-2 and TRBJ2-1; the D gene remains uncertain. Here the CDR3 is given as CASSLVPYNEQFF. DNA sequence: TGTGCCAGCAGCTTAGTTCCGTACAATGAGCAGTTCTTC.